The clone carrying this TCR beta chain occurred many times. The antigen is not known. Per the germline V gene, CDR1 is SSHAT and CDR2 is FNYEAQ (reference sequence). After removal of 5 bases from V and 5 bases from J, the junction contained 5 bases not matched to a gene. The CDR3 loop spans 13 amino acids. This sample is drawn from a study of response to subunit inactivated influenza vaccine. TCRdb called the RT-PCR reads again in MiXCR, with one record for every CDR3 protein. Of about 500,000 distinct CDR3 sequences in the sample, about 15% are singletons; the top ten hold less than 4%. Whole-study results and caveats: It was the authors' suggestion that each seasonal influenza vaccination recruits few new T cells.

The clonotype originates from a man between 50 and 75 years old who received an inactivated influenza vaccine. The chain carries TRBV7-7 and TRBJ2-5; TRBD1 agrees at 7 bases. The source material was CD4+ T cells sorted from PBMCs, sampled roughly 24 months after vaccination. The CDR3 spells CASSRDRDETQYF. In DNA, the CDR3 is TGTGCCAGCAGCAGAGACAGGGACGAGACCCAGTACTTC.